Listed below are T cell receptor beta chains from one sample, sequenced in a study of CXCR3-negative and CXCR3-positive naive CD8 T cells. Reprocessing the 5' RACE reads, TCRdb reports a single entry for every CDR3 protein and omits DNA. The data include about 63,000 distinct CDR3 sequences; the top ten clones carry around 5%. Sequenced material: naive CXCR3+ CD8+ T cells from blood. These receptor sequences come from a human donor in good health. Some clones in this sample may be carry-over from other donors' samples. CDR3s include the opening cysteine and the closing phenylalanine or tryptophan. The order of the fields is J gene, V gene, CDR3 protein.

TRBJ2-7	TRBV7-8	CASSLTGTYEQYF
TRBJ2-7	TRBV18	CASSPAEGAAYEQYF
TRBJ2-2	TRBV6-5	CASSWGQTPRTGELFF
TRBJ1-1	TRBV14	CASSQDAREFMNTEAFF
TRBJ2-2	TRBV28	CASSLLGTGELFF
TRBJ1-2	TRBV29-1	CSVPIGAYGYTF
TRBJ2-7	TRBV20-1	CSAWDRETYEQYF
TRBJ1-1	TRBV20-1	CSARVVGRANTEAFF
TRBJ2-2	TRBV29-1	CSVMGWTGELFF
TRBJ1-2	TRBV7-9	CASSSAADYGYTF
TRBJ2-1	TRBV20-1	CSASQGEYNEQFF
TRBJ2-3	TRBV20-1	CSARGLRADTQYF
TRBJ1-4	TRBV12-3/TRBV12-4	CASSHLTGPYEKLFF
TRBJ2-3	TRBV7-2	CASSYRADTQYF
TRBJ1-1	TRBV7-9	CASSLAEAGKTEAFF
TRBJ2-7	TRBV7-9	CASSLSSGGGYEQYF
TRBJ2-1	TRBV6-2/TRBV6-3	CASSQYIGNNEQFF
TRBJ2-7	TRBV28	CASRTSGYEQYF
TRBJ2-5	TRBV12-3/TRBV12-4	CASGGEQGFSETQHF
TRBJ1-2	TRBV27	CASSLDGRNYGYTF
TRBJ2-1	TRBV12-3/TRBV12-4	CASTRGTGQSRNEQFF
TRBJ1-1	TRBV5-5	CASSLGPGLNTEAFF